Listed here are 3 T cell receptor beta chains from one sample, sequenced in a study of glioma-infiltrating T cells. TCR alpha and beta CDR3 regions were amplified from RNA using iRepertoire nested multiplex PCR. TCRdb reprocessed the multiplex PCR reads via MiXCR and lists one record per CDR3 protein. This table has about 410,000 distinct CDR3 sequences, roughly two fifths appearing once. The sequenced material came from glioma tissue, nonneoplastic brain tissue, or PBMCs (not recorded which). All receptors derive from a human donor with low-grade glioma or glioblastoma, undergoing nonglioma brain surgery, or in good health (not recorded which).

This clonotype was seen ten or more times. The chain carries TRBV27 and TRBJ1-5; possible D gene TRBD1, 5 bases. Per germline, CDR1 MNHEY and CDR2 SMNVEV (reference sequence). V was shortened by 2 bases and J by 7 bases, with 12 bases between the two germline ends. The CDR3 has 14 residues. The CDR3 coding sequence is TGTGCCAGCAGTTTAACCAGGGACCACCAGCCCCAGCATTTT. This codes for CASSLTRDHQPQHF.

The gene calls are TRBV19 and TRBJ1-5; D is unresolved. The CDR3 runs 14 residues. The V end was cut by 2 bases, the J end by 3 bases, with 8 bases between. Germline V gene data show CDR1 as LNHDA and CDR2 as SQIVND (reference sequence). Here the CDR3 DNA reads TGTGCCAGTAGTATATTAGAGGTCAATCAGCCCCAGCATTTT. This gives the protein CASSILEVNQPQHF.

The chain links TRBV28 to TRBJ2-7; D may be TRBD1 or TRBD2 (5 bases each). V was pared by 7 bases and J by 0 bases, with 16 bases between. The CDR3 sequence is 15 residues long. In germline, CDR1 is MDHEN, CDR2 SYDVKM. DNA of the CDR3: TGTGCCAGCACCCTGAGAGGGGCCTACTCCTACGAGCAGTACTTC. Amino acid sequence: CASTLRGAYSYEQYF.